Given below is one TCR beta chain in context. Its antigen is still unknown. Within one base of it there is no much larger clone, and no base qualities were kept. The data belong to a study of blood T cell repertoires in COVID-19 (TCRdb year 2020). As for the study more broadly: Collaborator samples came from the United States, Italy and Spain and covered acute and convalescent phases of COVID-19. The samples were drawn from the first 160 participants of the ongoing ImmuneRACE study and from 1,254 subjects provided by 6 global collaborators. The repertoires were released in a freely available public database meant as a resource for research on the immune response to SARS-CoV-2. Sample metadata almost always included a de-identified subject ID, COVID-19 status, age in years and sex. The prospective study material was composed of cDNA or gDNA derived from T cells, B-cell-depleted T cells, or PBMCs. Where available, HLA class I and class II types were taken from metadata supplied by the sample provider and were not determined by assay-based typing. The dataset comprised deeply sampled blood TCRbeta repertoires from subjects exposed to, actively infected with, or recovered from COVID-19. Points the paper makes about the study in general: The amount of clinical and demographic metadata varied by source and participant and was provided uncurated.

Collaborating institutions collected whole blood in K2EDTA tubes following their own protocols. Collaborator samples were shipped for TCRbeta analysis as frozen whole blood, isolated PBMCs, or DNA extracted from either sample type. TCRbeta CDR3 regions were amplified from genomic DNA by means of the immunoSEQ Assay, a bias-controlled multiplex PCR. For the original study's pipeline: Within the assay, amplification of reference gene primers was used to estimate how many nucleated cells each sample contained. To quantify the absolute abundance of each unique TCRbeta CDR3 rearrangement, sequence reads were collapsed and filtered. Productive Simpson clonality was computed per sample as the square root of Simpson's diversity index over productive rearrangements. As stored in TCRdb, this immuneACCESS dataset retains in-frame rearrangements with V and J assigned. A fraction of the clones does not appear; measured against another copy, unresolved V genes explain less than half of the discrepancy, and the remainder lacks a known reason. The D gene and trimming were derived from the DNA, and the V and J assignments and clone size from that table. Present in this sample are 60,000 to 75,000 clones, over 75% of which were seen just once. The ten largest clones represent less than 8% of the sample.

The CDR3 contains 16 residues, cysteine and phenylalanine counted. Only the CDR3 DNA stays, 48 bases, in frame from base 1. The germline V gene gives CDR1 as MNHEY and CDR2 as SVGAGI. Here V drops 4 bases and J drops 8 bases, and the junction holds 12 bases not matched to any gene. The clonotype comes from a man aged 55-75 years with acute or convalescent COVID-19. The rearrangement combines TRBV6-5 with TRBJ1-5, and 9 junctional nucleotides match TRBD1. Sequenced sample: peripheral blood. The DNA is TGTGCCAGCAGTTCCGGGACAGGGTTTTCGGGGGAGCCCCAGCATTTT. The encoded protein is CASSSGTGFSGEPQHF.